This T cell receptor (beta chain) was observed in a study of cytomegalovirus exposure and HLA in healthy donors. Study-wide results and limits: It was only CMV serostatus that was available as immune exposure information. Among the CMV-associated chains, a few were confirmed in vitro as specific for CMV antigens.

All donors participated as healthy donors of bone marrow. PCR primers comprised 60 Vbeta and 13 Jbeta primers. Only in-frame clones appear in the TCRdb table, and some are missing; sequencing was by immunoSEQ multiplex PCR. The repertoire consists of some 200,000 clones, with approximately 70% occurring once and the leading ten covering 1.5% to 2%. This clone turned up a few times. Its matching antigen is unknown. This CDR3 spans 13 amino acids. Trimming took 7 bases from V and 10 from J; bases not matched to a gene: 9. Germline V gene lookup returns CDR1 SQVTM and CDR2 ANQGSEA. The sequence was obtained from a woman aged 25 to 39 in good health and CMV-seronegative. Sequences were obtained from PBMCs. The chain combines TRBV29-1 with TRBJ2-1; TRBD2 agrees at 11 bases. CDR3 DNA sequence: TGCAGCGCCCCTTTGGGGACTAGCGGCGAGCAGTTCTTC. This codes for CSAPLGTSGEQFF.